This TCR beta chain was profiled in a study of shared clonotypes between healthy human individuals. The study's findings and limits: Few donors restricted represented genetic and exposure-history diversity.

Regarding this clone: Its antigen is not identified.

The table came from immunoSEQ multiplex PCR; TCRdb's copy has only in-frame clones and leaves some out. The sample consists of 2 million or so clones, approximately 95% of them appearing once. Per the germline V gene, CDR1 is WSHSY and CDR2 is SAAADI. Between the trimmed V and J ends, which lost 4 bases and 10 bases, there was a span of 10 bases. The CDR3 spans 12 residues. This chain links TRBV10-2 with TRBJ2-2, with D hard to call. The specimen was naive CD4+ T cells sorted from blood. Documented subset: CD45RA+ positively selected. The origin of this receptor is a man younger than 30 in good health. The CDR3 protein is CASSARSEELFF. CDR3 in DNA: TGCGCCAGCAGTGCCAGGAGTGAGGAGCTGTTTTTT.